This TCR beta chain was captured in a study of preoperative IRX-2 immunotherapy in early breast cancer. Trimming took off 2 bases at V and 5 bases at J, with 6 bases between the two ends. The CDR3 consists of 13 residues. CDR1 SGHVT and CDR2 SQSDAQ come from the germline V gene. Sequenced by immunoSEQ multiplex PCR; TCRdb stores in-frame clones only, minus some. The sample has approximately 28,000 clones, around 79% seen once. The treatment was: preoperative locoregional IRX-2 cytokine immunotherapy. The rearrangement links TRBV7-4 to TRBJ2-2; D is ambiguous. The TCR comes from a human donor with breast cancer. The source was lymph node tissue, collected after IRX-2 immunotherapy. The CDR3: CASSLTGTGELFF. The DNA of the CDR3 is TGTGCCAGCAGCTTAACTGGGACCGGGGAGCTGTTTTTT.